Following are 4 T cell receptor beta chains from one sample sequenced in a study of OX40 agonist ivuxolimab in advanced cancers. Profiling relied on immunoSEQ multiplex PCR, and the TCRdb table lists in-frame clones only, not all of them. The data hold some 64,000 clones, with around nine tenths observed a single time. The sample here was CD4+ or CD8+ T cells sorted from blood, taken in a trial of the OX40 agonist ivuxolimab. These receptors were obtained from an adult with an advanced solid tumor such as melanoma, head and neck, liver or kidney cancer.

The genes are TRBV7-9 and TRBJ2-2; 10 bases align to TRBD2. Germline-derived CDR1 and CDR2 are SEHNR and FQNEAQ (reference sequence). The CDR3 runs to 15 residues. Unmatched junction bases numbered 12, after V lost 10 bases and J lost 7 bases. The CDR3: CATNPVSGRIGELFF. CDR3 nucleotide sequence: TGTGCCACCAACCCCGTTAGCGGGAGGATCGGGGAGCTGTTTTTT.

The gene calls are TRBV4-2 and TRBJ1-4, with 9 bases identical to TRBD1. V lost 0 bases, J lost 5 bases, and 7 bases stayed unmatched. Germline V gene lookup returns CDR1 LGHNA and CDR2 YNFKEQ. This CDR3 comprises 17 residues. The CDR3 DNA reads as TGTGCCAGCAGCCAAGATCCGTCCGGGACAGGGAATGAAAAACTGTTTTTT. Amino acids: CASSQDPSGTGNEKLFF.

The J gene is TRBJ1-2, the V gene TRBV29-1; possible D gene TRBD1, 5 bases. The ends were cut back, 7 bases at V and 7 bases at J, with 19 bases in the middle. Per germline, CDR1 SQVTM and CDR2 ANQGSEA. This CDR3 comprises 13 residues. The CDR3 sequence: CSAGGGRVVGYTF. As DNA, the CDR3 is TGCAGCGCCGGAGGTGGCAGGGTCGTTGGCTACACCTTC.

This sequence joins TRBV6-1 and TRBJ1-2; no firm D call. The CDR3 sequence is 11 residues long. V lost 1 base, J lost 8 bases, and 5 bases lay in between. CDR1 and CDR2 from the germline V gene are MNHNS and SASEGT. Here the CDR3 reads CASSEVGGYTF. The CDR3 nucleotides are TGTGCCAGCAGTGAAGTGGGAGGCTACACCTTC.